What follows are 13 T cell receptor beta chains derived from one specimen sequenced in a study of Ad26.COV2.S vaccination and SARS-CoV-2 variants (dated by TCRdb to 2020 to 2023). Interpreted using the paper, the treatment or condition label stands for: approximately 18 received Ad26.COV2.S at low or high dose, single or two shots; several received placebo; per-sample allocation not given. For vaccine and placebo recipients, repertoires were sequenced using samples collected on day 63 after the first injection. The library was prepared using the immunoSEQ multiplex PCR assay. This immuneACCESS table, as held by TCRdb, lists in-frame sequences with V and J called but not all clones. Of the missing ones, under half trace to an unresolved V gene in checked studies; the others have no known cause. The sample table holds about 250,000 clones, of which roughly 85% were seen once. Clones ranked in the top ten supply roughly 3% of the sample.

The sequences come from peripheral blood, collected in a trial of Ad26.COV2.S vaccine versus placebo. The receptors stem from a person between 18 and 60 years old who received the Ad26.COV2.S COVID-19 vaccine or a placebo.

The chain recombines TRBV7-8 with TRBJ2-7; D gene ambiguous. Trimming cost V 5 bases and J 5 bases, with 10 bases left between them. Germline V gene data show CDR1 as SGHVS and CDR2 as FQNEAQ. The CDR3 is 12 amino acids. CDR3 in amino acids: CASSPTRHEQYF. DNA of the CDR3: TGTGCCAGCAGCCCTACTCGGCACGAGCAGTACTTC.

The chain combines TRBV6-4 with TRBJ1-2; D not certain. The CDR3 consists of 13 residues. Germline CDR1 reads MRHNA; CDR2 reads SNTAGT. Trimming pared 2 bases from V and 10 bases from J, leaving 14 bases between. CDR3 bases: TGTGCCAGCAGTGACGGGGAAGGGTTGGACTACACCTTC. Translated: CASSDGEGLDYTF.

The chain is built from TRBV7-9 and TRBJ2-3; D perhaps matches TRBD1 (6 bases). The germline V and J ends were trimmed by 1 base and 0 bases, with 11 bases remaining between them. CDR3 length: 16 amino acids. Germline V gives CDR1 SEHNR, CDR2 FQNEAQ (reference sequence). In DNA form, the CDR3 reads TGTGCCAGCAGCTTAGTGGGACAAACGAGCACAGATACGCAGTATTTT. It is translated as CASSLVGQTSTDTQYF.

The chain has TRBV18 and TRBJ2-5; D not resolved. Germline values: CDR1 KGHSH, CDR2 LQKENI. This CDR3 comprises 14 residues. V was cut by 1 base and J by 3 bases, with 9 bases left in between. CDR3 amino acids: CASSPQGLEETQYF. Written as DNA, the CDR3 is TGTGCCAGCTCACCACAGGGTTTGGAAGAGACCCAGTACTTC.

Only one count was recorded for this clone. The chain links TRBV9 to TRBJ2-6, with D possibly matching TRBD1 (5 bases). This CDR3 is 17 amino acids long. Looked up from germline, CDR1 is SGDLS and CDR2 is YYNGEE. V dropped 0 bases and J dropped 1 base, with 11 bases sitting between them. The CDR3 loop is CASSVGGRLSGANVLTF. In nucleotides, the CDR3 is TGTGCCAGCAGCGTAGGGGGCAGGCTATCTGGGGCCAACGTCCTGACTTTC.

The chain employs TRBV4-3 and TRBJ1-1, with a weak D call TRBD1 (6 bases). V lost 1 base to trimming and J lost 1 base, with 10 bases between them. Looked up from germline, CDR1 is LGHNA and CDR2 is YSLEER. The length of the CDR3 is 15 residues. The CDR3 DNA reads as TGCGCCAGCAGCCAAGGGGAGACAGGGAACACTGAAGCTTTCTTT. It translates to CASSQGETGNTEAFF.

The chain combines TRBV18 with TRBJ2-5; D gene unclear. CDR1 is KGHSH, CDR2 LQKENI, per germline. Deletions cut 3 bases from V and 7 bases from J, with 12 bases between. The length of the CDR3 is 13 residues. The CDR3 loop is CASSPFPEGTQYF. DNA for the CDR3: TGTGCCAGCTCACCCTTCCCCGAAGGGACCCAGTACTTC.

This clone was counted a few times. V usage is TRBV29-1 and J usage is TRBJ1-2, with 10 bases lining up with TRBD1. Looked up from germline, CDR1 is SQVTM and CDR2 is ANQGSEA. This CDR3 is 14 amino acids long. The V segment lost 6 bases and the J segment 0 bases; nucleotides outside the gene matches: 4. CDR3 DNA sequence: TGCAGCGTGGGCGGGACAGGGGCTAACTATGGCTACACCTTC. This sequence encodes CSVGGTGANYGYTF. Looking up the rest from reference TRBV29-1 and TRBJ1-2 gives the full variable domain: SAVISQKPSRDICQRGTSLTIQCQVDSQVTMMFWYRQQPGQSLTLIATANQGSEATYESGFVIDKFPISRPNLTFSTLTVSNMSPEDSSIYLCSVGGTGANYGYTFGSGTRLTVV.

The chain employs TRBV5-1 and TRBJ2-5, with D perhaps being TRBD1 or TRBD2 (6 bases each). Germline CDR1 is SGHRS and CDR2 is YFSETQ. CDR3 length: 17 residues. Trimming shortened V by 0 bases and J by 2 bases, and 17 bases separated the two germline ends. The CDR3 loop reads CASSLVGGRQPQETQYF. The CDR3 DNA reads TGCGCCAGCAGCTTGGTGGGGGGCCGACAACCACAAGAGACCCAGTACTTC.

The chain uses TRBV18 and TRBJ2-2; TRBD2 agrees at 7 bases. V shed 3 bases, J shed 0 bases, and the junction held 1 base outside the gene matches. There are 15 residues in the CDR3. Germline V CDR1 and CDR2: KGHSH, LQKENI. CDR3 coding DNA: TGTGCCAGCTCACCTGGGACTACGAACACCGGGGAGCTGTTTTTT. Its translation: CASSPGTTNTGELFF.

The chain recombines TRBV25-1 with TRBJ1-3, with D unclear. Germline values: CDR1 MGHDK, CDR2 SYGVNS. CDR3 size: 18 residues. The V gene lost 5 bases and the J gene lost 8 bases, with 28 bases spanning the gap. DNA for the CDR3: TGTGCCAGCAGTCCCTCGATAATCTCTAGGGATCGAGGTTACACCATATATTTT. It specifies CASSPSIISRDRGYTIYF.

J is TRBJ1-6 and V is TRBV7-2; possible D gene TRBD1, 5 bases. The germline CDR1 and CDR2 sequences are SGHTA and FQGNSA. Trimming took off 5 bases at V and 6 bases at J, with 14 bases between the two ends. CDR3 length: 15 residues. CDR3 in amino acids: CASSVRDSPNSPLHF. CDR3 in DNA: TGTGCCAGCAGCGTCCGGGACTCCCCTAATTCACCCCTCCACTTT.

The V gene is TRBV23-1, the J gene TRBJ1-2, with D uncertain. TRBV23-1 is an ORF, and what it does is uncertain. This CDR3 contains 13 residues. V gave up 7 bases and J gave up 8 bases, with 17 bases separating them. The CDR3 protein is CASILRTRKGYTF. The CDR3 DNA is TGCGCCAGCATACTGAGAACGAGGAAGGGCTACACCTTC.